The TCR beta chain described here comes from a study of blood T cell repertoires in COVID-19. Background on the study: The United States, Italy and Spain supplied acute and convalescent COVID-19 samples. T cells, B-cell-depleted T cells, or PBMCs supplied cDNA or gDNA.

Germline lookup yields CDR1 MNHEY and CDR2 SVGEGT. After removal of 1 base from V and 8 bases from J, the junction contained 9 bases not matched to a gene. This CDR3 comprises 16 residues. In the original workflow: Estimated nucleated cell counts came from reference gene primer amplification. The method was immunoSEQ multiplex PCR; TCRdb's version includes in-frame clones alone and lacks a portion of them. That table is the source of V, J and clone size, and D and trimming were worked out from the DNA. The repertoire holds about 83,000 clones, with about 76% as singletons. The gene calls are TRBV6-2 or TRBV6-3 and TRBJ2-1, with TRBD2 matching over 9 bases. The source material was peripheral blood. The sequence derives from a woman at least 80 years old with active or convalescent COVID-19. CDR3 in amino acids: CASSYFASGARDEQFF. The CDR3 DNA is TGTGCCAGCAGTTACTTCGCTAGCGGGGCTAGGGATGAGCAGTTCTTC.